This TCR beta chain emerged from a study of blood T cell repertoires in COVID-19. Turning to the study itself: The analysed material was cDNA or gDNA that came from T cells, B-cell-depleted T cells, or PBMCs.

In the authors' methods: Nucleated cell counts were estimated from reference gene primer amplification. Clones were sequenced by immunoSEQ multiplex PCR, and TCRdb holds only the in-frame ones, with some missing. V, J and clone size were drawn from that table, and D and trimming were deduced from the DNA. The sample carries just over 650,000 clones, about 90% recorded once. The clonotype was recovered from a woman younger than 30 with acute or convalescent COVID-19. Sequencing used peripheral blood.

The CDR3 region has the DNA TGTGCCACATCCCCTCGGGGGGCAGGTGGCTACACCTTC. Protein sequence: CATSPRGAGGYTF. V and J are TRBV12-3 or TRBV12-4 and TRBJ1-2, with D perhaps matching TRBD1 (6 bases). Trimming took off 10 bases at V and 7 bases at J, with 19 bases between the two ends. The CDR3 loop spans 13 amino acids.